This entry is about one TCR beta chain. The data are from a study of monozygotic twins with inflammatory bowel disease. Whole-blood RNA isolation (total RNA) proceeded without T cell sorting. CDR3 length: 12 amino acids. There were roughly 3,200 ng of total RNA used for each TCR library. TCRdb reanalyzed the 5' RACE reads, giving one entry per CDR3 protein sequence and no DNA. This sample's table reports around 400,000 distinct CDR3 sequences. This sequence originates from a human donor with ulcerative colitis or Crohn's disease, or a healthy co-twin of an affected twin (not recorded which). The J gene is TRBJ1-2, the V gene TRBV12-3 or TRBV12-4. The sample consisted of blood. The CDR3 is CASNALQDGYTF.